This T cell receptor (beta chain) was recorded in a study of blood T cell repertoires in COVID-19. About the study: Sites across the United States, Italy and Spain contributed samples from acute and convalescent COVID-19. In each case, the material was cDNA or gDNA derived from T cells, B-cell-depleted T cells, or PBMCs.

One Seattle source followed patients from active infection through their disease course. V lost 3 bases, J lost 4 bases, and 6 bases stayed unmatched. CDR3 length equals 16 residues. Germline loops: CDR1 MRHNA, CDR2 SNTAGT. Original processing methods: The authors estimated nucleated cell counts from reference gene primer amplification. Libraries were prepared by immunoSEQ multiplex PCR; TCRdb keeps only in-frame clonotypes and omits some of them. V, J and clone size are those of that table, while D and trimming were read from the DNA. The data show about 130,000 clones, roughly four fifths seen once. There are a few counts of this clone.

Sequences were obtained from peripheral blood. The TCR sequence derives from a man aged 30 to 45 with COVID-19, enrolled during active disease. This chain connects TRBV6-4 to TRBJ2-3; TRBD2 aligns across 11 bases. The CDR3 is CASSEIAGGPPDTQYF. The CDR3 DNA sequence: TGTGCCAGCAGTGAGATAGCGGGAGGGCCCCCAGATACGCAGTATTTT.